This T cell receptor beta chain appears in the sequencing data of a study of blood T cells in healthy people across ages. It was roughly 10 milliliters of peripheral blood that were drawn from each donor. This clonotype was counted only a few times. Its antigen is still unknown. Through a sample-barcoded 5' primer and a J-beta primer mix, a second PCR was run for about 6 to 12 cycles. Every cDNA was tagged by a template-switch adaptor with 12 random nucleotides. Paired-end reads containing CDR3 totaled no fewer than 3 million for each sample. From the 5' RACE reads, TCRdb called clonotypes with MiXCR, one entry per CDR3 protein. This sample has about a million distinct CDR3 sequences, with roughly 51% found just once. Study-level points and caveats: Strongly correlated with naive T cell percentage was TCR beta diversity.

Germline CDR1 MNHEY, CDR2 SMNVEV (reference sequence). CDR3 length: 16 residues. Trimming left V 3 bases short and J 6 bases short, with 18 bases between. The clonotype was recovered from a woman in her sixties or seventies in good health. J is TRBJ2-1 and V is TRBV27; perhaps TRBD2 as D (5 bases). Sequencing used blood. The CDR3 is CASSLVVGDGLNEQFF. The CDR3 DNA sequence: TGTGCCAGCAGTTTGGTTGTGGGAGATGGGCTCAATGAGCAGTTCTTC.